A single sample gave rise to the 32 T cell receptor beta chains below, sequenced in a study of blood T cell repertoires in COVID-19. The method was immunoSEQ multiplex PCR; TCRdb's version includes in-frame clones alone and lacks a portion of them. The sample shows 200,000 to 300,000 clones, around 84% of them seen only once. The sample comprised PBMCs or T cells enriched from blood (not recorded which). The receptors stem from a man aged 35 to 55 who had recovered from COVID-19.

The chain combines TRBV12-3 or TRBV12-4 with TRBJ1-2; no clear D gene. V lost 4 bases, J lost 1 base, and 4 bases lay in between. This CDR3 is built from 12 residues. The CDR3 loop reads CASSSVNYGYTF. CDR3 in DNA: TGTGCCAGCAGTTCTGTTAACTATGGCTACACCTTC.

This chain links TRBV3-1 (or the pseudogene TRBV3-2) with TRBJ2-5; the match to TRBD2 covers 10 bases. Germline-derived CDR1 and CDR2 are LGHDT and YNNKEL (reference sequence). V was clipped by 5 bases and J by 4 bases; unmatched bases: 1. This CDR3 is built from 13 residues. Written as DNA, the CDR3 is TGTGCCAGCAGCAGACTAGCGGGAGAGACCCAGTACTTC. It yields the protein CASSRLAGETQYF.

The rearrangement links TRBV7-9 to TRBJ2-5, with 7 bases matching TRBD1. CDR1 SEHNR and CDR2 FQNEAQ come from the germline V gene (reference sequence). The CDR3 covers 14 residues. V shed 1 base, J shed 5 bases, and the junction held 4 bases outside the gene matches. The CDR3 DNA reads as TGTGCCAGCAGCTTAGGACAGGGTATCGAGACCCAGTACTTC. Protein: CASSLGQGIETQYF.

The chain couples TRBV7-2 to TRBJ1-4, with D unclear. This CDR3 comprises 14 residues. Germline assignment: CDR1 SGHTA and CDR2 FQGNSA. The germline V and J ends were trimmed by 1 base and 0 bases, with 3 bases remaining between them. Here the CDR3 reads CASSLGPTNEKLFF. The CDR3 DNA reads as TGTGCCAGCAGCTTAGGGCCAACTAATGAAAAACTGTTTTTT.

The chain has TRBV10-3 and TRBJ2-7; the match to TRBD2 covers 7 bases. Germline CDR1 ENHRY, CDR2 SYGVKD. This CDR3 spans 15 amino acids. V was pared by 3 bases and J by 6 bases, with 11 bases of the junction left unmatched. CDR3 bases: TGTGCCATCAGTGACCCGAGTGCGGGAGCTTCCGAGCAGTACTTC. Amino acid sequence: CAISDPSAGASEQYF.

The gene calls are TRBV30 and TRBJ2-1, with 7 bases lining up with TRBD1. Germline V CDR1 and CDR2: GTSNPN, SVGIG (reference sequence). This CDR3 is built from 13 residues. The ends lost 1 base at V and 7 bases at J; junction bases unmatched: 4. CDR3 loop: CAWSGAQGNEQFF. The DNA of the CDR3 is TGTGCCTGGAGTGGGGCACAGGGGAATGAGCAGTTCTTC. Filled out from reference TRBV30 and TRBJ2-1, the complete variable domain reads SQTIHQWPATLVQPVGSPLSLECTVEGTSNPNLYWYRQAAGRGLQLLFYSVGIGQISSEVPQNLSASRPQDRQFILSSKKLLLSDSGFYLCAWSGAQGNEQFFGPGTRLTVL.

This chain connects TRBV3-1 (or the pseudogene TRBV3-2) to TRBJ2-2, with 9 bases fitting TRBD1. The CDR3 spans 20 residues. V lost 2 bases to trimming and J lost 4 bases; unmatched junction nucleotides: 17. In germline, CDR1 is LGHDT, CDR2 YNNKEL (reference sequence). This CDR3 reads CASSQSIPGTGHEGTGELFF. The CDR3 coding sequence is TGTGCCAGCAGCCAAAGTATTCCGGGGACAGGGCACGAAGGCACCGGGGAGCTGTTTTTT.

The chain links TRBV18 to TRBJ1-1; D is ambiguous. The CDR3 has 14 amino acids. Germline lookup yields CDR1 KGHSH and CDR2 LQKENI. Trimming shortened V by 5 bases and J by 7 bases, and 17 bases separated the two germline ends. CDR3 bases: TGTGCCAGCTCAACGGCGGCAAATGTGGGTGAAGCTTTCTTT. Translated, it gives CASSTAANVGEAFF.

This rearrangement joins TRBV20-1 to TRBJ1-2; D perhaps matches TRBD1 (5 bases). V lost 3 bases to trimming and J lost 2 bases, with 7 bases between them. The CDR3 is 12 residues long. Germline V CDR1 and CDR2: DFQATT, SNEGSKA (reference sequence). CDR3 nucleotide sequence: TGCAGTGCTAGTACAGGAAACTATGGCTACACCTTC. It translates to CSASTGNYGYTF.

V is TRBV5-6 and J is TRBJ1-2, with D possibly being TRBD1 (5 bases). The V gene lost 1 base and the J gene lost 1 base, with 11 bases spanning the gap. Germline-derived CDR1 and CDR2 are SGHDT and YYEEEE. The CDR3 covers 15 residues. The CDR3 spells CASSLTGVNNYGYTF. The CDR3, as DNA: TGTGCCAGCAGCTTGACAGGAGTTAATAACTATGGCTACACCTTC.

The chain recombines TRBV7-2 with TRBJ2-5; no reliable D call. This CDR3 has 14 amino acids. Germline loops: CDR1 SGHTA, CDR2 FQGNSA. Trimming took off 1 base at V and 2 bases at J, with 8 bases between the two ends. In nucleotides, the CDR3 is TGTGCCAGCAGCTTAGTTCACTCGCAAGAGACCCAGTACTTC. It codes for CASSLVHSQETQYF.

The V and J genes are TRBV7-9 and TRBJ2-7; D possibly corresponds to TRBD2 (5 bases). Germline lookup yields CDR1 SEHNR and CDR2 FQNEAQ (reference sequence). Trimming left V 2 bases short and J 6 bases short, with 17 bases between. CDR3 length: 15 amino acids. The CDR3 DNA reads TGTGCCAGCAGCTTATCTGACGGACGGAGCGGCGAGCAGTACTTC. Its translation: CASSLSDGRSGEQYF.

The chain is built from TRBV6-5 and TRBJ2-3, with a weak D call TRBD2 (5 bases). The CDR3 totals 15 residues. V was shortened by 2 bases and J by 4 bases, with 13 bases between the two germline ends. The germline CDR1 and CDR2 sequences are MNHEY and SVGAGI. The CDR3: CASSYDTGYPDTQYF. CDR3 in DNA: TGTGCCAGCAGTTACGATACGGGATACCCAGATACGCAGTATTTT.

V and J are TRBV7-2 and TRBJ1-5; a weak D match, TRBD1 (5 bases). V lost 0 bases, J lost 0 bases, and 15 bases lay in between. In germline, CDR1 is SGHTA, CDR2 FQGNSA. This CDR3 spans 18 amino acids. CDR3 residues: CASSLALSTAYSNQPQHF. The DNA for the CDR3 is TGTGCCAGCAGCTTAGCATTGTCGACAGCGTATAGCAATCAGCCCCAGCATTTT.

The chain uses TRBV24-1 and TRBJ2-3; 8 nucleotides agree with TRBD2. J was trimmed by 1 base and V by 9 bases; bases with no gene match: 5. Germline CDR1 and CDR2: KGHDR and SFDVKD. This CDR3 is 14 amino acids long. CDR3 sequence reads: CATEAGVGTDTQYF. CDR3 DNA: TGTGCCACCGAAGCGGGAGTTGGCACAGATACGCAGTATTTT.

CDR3 sequence: CASSLPTGDEQYF. For the CDR3, the DNA is TGTGCCAGCAGTCTACCGACAGGGGACGAGCAGTACTTC. V gene TRBV28 combines with J gene TRBJ2-7; 8 bases align to TRBD1. The CDR3 is 13 residues long. V gave up 5 bases and J gave up 5 bases; unmatched junction bases: 5. Germline V lookup: CDR1 MDHEN, CDR2 SYDVKM.

V gene TRBV24-1 combines with J gene TRBJ2-1; possibly TRBD1 for D (5 bases). This CDR3 is built from 15 residues. V lost 4 bases and J 6 bases, leaving 15 bases between the germline ends. Germline CDR1 KGHDR, CDR2 SFDVKD. This chain's CDR3 is CATSDPDSRLNEQFF. The CDR3 DNA follows: TGTGCCACCAGTGACCCTGACAGCCGTCTCAATGAGCAGTTCTTC.

This clone has a single count. The chain combines TRBV5-6 with TRBJ1-2; TRBD1 matches 10 bases. V shed 2 bases and J 7 bases; nucleotides not matched to a gene: 5. The CDR3 runs to 14 residues. Germline values: CDR1 SGHDT, CDR2 YYEEEE. CDR3 sequence: CASSFEGTGVGYTF. The CDR3 DNA reads TGTGCCAGCAGCTTCGAAGGGACAGGGGTTGGCTACACCTTC.

The chain employs TRBV3-1 (or the pseudogene TRBV3-2) and TRBJ2-1, with a tentative D call TRBD1 (5 bases). Trimming stripped 1 base from V and 2 bases from J, with 12 bases between. Germline CDR1 is LGHDT and CDR2 is YNNKEL (reference sequence). This CDR3 comprises 16 residues. CDR3 loop: CASSQVPGPAYNEQFF. The CDR3 DNA follows: TGTGCCAGCAGCCAAGTCCCAGGGCCCGCCTACAATGAGCAGTTCTTC.

This clone was seen just once. V gene TRBV7-3 combines with J gene TRBJ2-1; the match to TRBD2 covers 8 bases. From germline, CDR1 is SGHTA and CDR2 FQGTGA. There are 14 residues in the CDR3. V shed 5 bases, J shed 2 bases, and the junction held 2 bases outside the gene matches. CDR3 sequence (DNA): TGTGCCAGCAGCCCGGGACTAGCCTACAATGAGCAGTTCTTC. Protein product: CASSPGLAYNEQFF. Full variable domain (rest looked up from reference TRBV7-3 and TRBJ2-1): GAGVSQTPSNKVTEKGKYVELRCDPISGHTALYWYRQSLGQGPEFLIYFQGTGAADDSGLPNDRFFAVRPEGSVSTLKIQRTERGDSAVYLCASSPGLAYNEQFFGPGTRLTVL.

This rearrangement joins TRBV19 to TRBJ1-4; no definite D call. Germline values: CDR1 LNHDA, CDR2 SQIVND (reference sequence). With 4 bases removed from V and 4 bases from J, the gap between germline ends came to 19 bases. The CDR3 has 17 amino acids. The DNA for the CDR3 is TGTGCCAGTAGTAACCCCGCCGCGGCACCAGATAATGAAAAACTGTTTTTT. Translating it yields CASSNPAAAPDNEKLFF.

The V call is TRBV4-2, the J call TRBJ2-4; D unclear. V was pared by 0 bases and J by 1 base, with 7 bases between. CDR3 length: 15 residues. Germline CDR1 reads LGHNA; CDR2 reads YNFKEQ. The CDR3 is CASSQDGQAKNIQYF. The CDR3 coding sequence is TGTGCCAGCAGCCAAGATGGGCAGGCCAAAAACATTCAGTACTTC.

The rearrangement joins TRBV29-1 to TRBJ2-7, with 9 bases fitting TRBD2. V trimming: 7 bases; J trimming: 5 bases; junction bases outside the gene matches: 3. The CDR3 sequence is 11 residues long. The germline V gene has CDR1 SQVTM and CDR2 ANQGSEA. CDR3 sequence: CSGTSANEQYF. CDR3 DNA: TGCAGCGGGACTAGCGCCAACGAGCAGTACTTC.

The rearrangement joins TRBV4-1 to TRBJ1-6; maybe TRBD1 (6 bases). The CDR3 covers 19 residues. Per the germline V gene, CDR1 is MGHRA and CDR2 is YSYEKL. The V end lost 3 bases, the J end lost 1 base, and 19 bases lay between the germline ends. The CDR3 is CASSHDKQGIISYNSPLHF. The CDR3 region has the DNA TGCGCCAGCAGCCATGACAAACAGGGAATTATTTCCTATAATTCACCCCTCCACTTT.

V usage is TRBV7-9 and J usage is TRBJ1-4, with D uncertain. V was clipped by 2 bases and J by 5 bases, with 9 bases between them. The CDR3 is 14 residues long. The V gene's germline CDR1 is SEHNR and CDR2 FQNEAQ (reference sequence). CDR3 region: CASSLSALNEKLFF. Written as DNA, the CDR3 is TGTGCCAGCAGCTTATCTGCCCTAAATGAAAAACTGTTTTTT.

V and J are TRBV11-2 and TRBJ2-1, with 7 bases matching TRBD2. Germline CDR1 is SGHAT and CDR2 is FQNNGV. The CDR3 totals 15 residues. V was clipped by 4 bases and J by 4 bases; unmatched bases: 7. The CDR3 DNA sequence: TGTGCCAGCAGCTCCCGTACTAGCGAGTACAATGAGCAGTTCTTC. This codes for CASSSRTSEYNEQFF. Looking up the rest from reference TRBV11-2 and TRBJ2-1 gives the full variable domain: EAGVAQSPRYKIIEKRQSVAFWCNPISGHATLYWYQQILGQGPKLLIQFQNNGVVDDSQLPKDRFSAERLKGVDSTLKIQPAKLEDSAVYLCASSSRTSEYNEQFFGPGTRLTVL.

The rearrangement joins TRBV12-3 or TRBV12-4 to TRBJ1-1; D is ambiguous. Between the trimmed V and J ends, which lost 6 bases and 2 bases, there was a span of 10 bases. The CDR3 consists of 13 residues. The CDR3 sequence: CASRSSFNTEAFF. The CDR3 coding sequence is TGTGCCAGCAGGTCCAGTTTTAACACTGAAGCTTTCTTT.

The CDR3 DNA reads as TGTGCCAAAGACGACAGGGGAAGCACTGAAGCTTTCTTT. It yields the protein CAKDDRGSTEAFF. This sequence joins TRBV25-1 and TRBJ1-1; 8 nucleotides line up with TRBD1. The junction had 8 bases not matched to a gene; V was cut back by 10 bases and J by 4 bases. This CDR3 has 13 residues. Germline V gene sequence: CDR1 MGHDK, CDR2 SYGVNS.

The CDR3 DNA reads as TGTGCCATCAGTGAAGGTCCTAGCGGGAGCGATGAGCAGTTCTTC. This codes for CAISEGPSGSDEQFF. V gene TRBV10-3 combines with J gene TRBJ2-1; 10 nucleotides line up with TRBD2. CDR1 is ENHRY, CDR2 SYGVKD, per germline. The CDR3 extends over 15 amino acids. V was clipped by 3 bases and J by 8 bases; unmatched bases: 7.

The rearrangement links TRBV28 to TRBJ1-1, with 8 bases identical to TRBD1. The CDR3 consists of 14 residues. Germline V gene data show CDR1 as MDHEN and CDR2 as SYDVKM. Trimming cost V 3 bases and J 3 bases; bases outside gene matches: 3. CDR3 residues: CASSLGQEYTEAFF. In DNA form, the CDR3 reads TGTGCCAGCAGTTTGGGACAGGAGTACACTGAAGCTTTCTTT.

The chain carries TRBV12-3 or TRBV12-4 and TRBJ2-7, with D unresolved. The length of the CDR3 is 12 residues. Between the trimmed V and J ends, which lost 1 base and 5 bases, there was a span of 6 bases. In DNA, the CDR3 is TGTGCCAGCAGTTTAGGAGCCCACGAGCAGTACTTC. Translated, it gives CASSLGAHEQYF.

The V call is TRBV5-5, the J call TRBJ2-7; no reliable D call. CDR3 length: 14 residues. Germline V lookup: CDR1 SGHKS, CDR2 YYEKEE (reference sequence). V lost 5 bases and J lost 1, with 13 bases in between. Here the CDR3 reads CASRPYRVSYEQYF. Here the CDR3 DNA reads TGTGCCAGCAGGCCCTACAGAGTGTCCTACGAGCAGTACTTC.